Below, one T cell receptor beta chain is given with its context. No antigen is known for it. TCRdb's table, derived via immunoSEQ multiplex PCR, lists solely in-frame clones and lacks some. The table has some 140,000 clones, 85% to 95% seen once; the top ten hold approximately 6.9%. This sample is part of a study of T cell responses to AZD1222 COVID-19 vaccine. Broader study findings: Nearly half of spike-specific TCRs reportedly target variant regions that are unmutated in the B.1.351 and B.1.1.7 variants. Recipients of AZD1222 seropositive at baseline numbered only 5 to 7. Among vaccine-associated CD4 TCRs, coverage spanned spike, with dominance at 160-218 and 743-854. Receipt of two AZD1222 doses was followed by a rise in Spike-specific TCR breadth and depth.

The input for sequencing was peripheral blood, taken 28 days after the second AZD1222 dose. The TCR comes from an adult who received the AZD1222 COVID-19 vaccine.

The CDR3 region is CASSLFGELFF. DNA for the CDR3: TGTGCCAGCAGCTTATTCGGGGAGCTGTTTTTT. The genes are TRBV11-3 and TRBJ2-2; D not certain. V was clipped by 2 bases and J by 7 bases, with 2 bases between them. Per germline, CDR1 SGHNT and CDR2 YENEEA. The CDR3 length is 11 residues.